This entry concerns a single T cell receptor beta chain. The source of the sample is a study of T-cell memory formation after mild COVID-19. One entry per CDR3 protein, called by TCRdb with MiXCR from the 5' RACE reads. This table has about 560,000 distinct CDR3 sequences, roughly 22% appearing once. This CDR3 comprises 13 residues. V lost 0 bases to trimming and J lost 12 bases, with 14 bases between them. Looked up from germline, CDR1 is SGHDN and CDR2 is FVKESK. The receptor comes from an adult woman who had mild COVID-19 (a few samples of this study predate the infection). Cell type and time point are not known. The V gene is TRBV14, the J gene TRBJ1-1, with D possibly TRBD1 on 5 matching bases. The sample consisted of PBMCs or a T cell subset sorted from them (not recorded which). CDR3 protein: CASSQDRSGRTFF. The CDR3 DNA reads TGTGCCAGCAGCCAAGATCGGTCAGGGAGAACTTTCTTT. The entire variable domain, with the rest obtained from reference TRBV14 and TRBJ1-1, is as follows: EAGVTQFPSHSVIEKGQTVTLRCDPISGHDNLYWYRRVMGKEIKFLLHFVKESKQDESGMPNNRFLAERTGGTYSTLKVQPAELEDSGVYFCASSQDRSGRTFFGQGTRLTVV.